The T cell receptor beta chain under discussion was sequenced for a study of cytomegalovirus exposure and HLA in healthy donors. Regarding the study as a whole: There were a few CMV-associated chains whose specificity for CMV antigens was confirmed in vitro. Data from an earlier analysis indicated that most TCR beta V segments were productive either about 90% or about 30% of the time. Follow-up analysis later connected one missense variant in DCLRE1C with trimming of TCR beta V- and J-genes. The authors enumerated around 150 TCR beta chains as linked to cytomegalovirus.

The PCR employed 60 Vbeta primers together with 13 Jbeta primers. Clones were read by immunoSEQ multiplex PCR, and TCRdb kept only the in-frame ones, dropping some. Of 200,000 or so clones listed, over 60% are singletons. This CDR3 has 13 amino acids. Deletions cut 10 bases from V and 0 bases from J, with 10 bases between. CDR1 and CDR2 (germline): LNHDA, SQIVND (reference sequence). Notes on this clone: What it binds is not known.

Sequencing was done on a sample of PBMCs. This chain uses TRBV19 with TRBJ2-1; no clear D gene. This clonotype was obtained from a man aged 18 to 30 in good health and CMV-seronegative. CDR3: CATSRDSYNEQFF. Written as DNA, the CDR3 is TGTGCCACCTCCCGAGACTCCTACAATGAGCAGTTCTTC.